Below, 10 T cell receptor beta chains from the same sample are listed, as sequenced in a study of T cell repertoires in cytomegalovirus infection. These receptors have no known antigen. TCRdb recomputed calls from the reads with MiXCR, one row per CDR3 protein. Counted here are under 850,000 distinct CDR3 sequences, around 31% occurring once; the ten biggest clones make up roughly 20%. The sample consisted of cultured PBMCs, taken from culture after CMV antigen stimulation. The receptors here all came from a human donor in good health (CMV status not recorded). Some clones in this sample may be carry-over from other donors' samples.

The rearrangement joins TRBV4-1 to TRBJ2-1; a weak D match, TRBD1 (5 bases). The CDR3 is 14 residues long. Germline lookup yields CDR1 MGHRA and CDR2 YSYEKL. V was cut by 0 bases and J by 7 bases, with 10 bases left in between. The CDR3: CASSQDRGRNEQFF. The CDR3 DNA sequence: TGCGCCAGCAGCCAAGATAGGGGTAGGAATGAGCAGTTCTTC.

Many counts were recorded for this clonotype. The chain carries TRBV7-8 and TRBJ2-3; 8 nucleotides line up with TRBD2. Germline lookup yields CDR1 SGHVS and CDR2 FQNEAQ. The CDR3 runs to 17 residues. With 5 bases clipped from V and 3 bases from J, the junction kept 13 bases outside the gene matches. The CDR3 sequence: CASSPITLAGPTDTQYF. CDR3 nucleotides: TGTGCCAGCAGCCCAATTACCTTAGCGGGGCCTACAGATACGCAGTATTTT.

The chain carries TRBV6-2 or TRBV6-3 and TRBJ1-5; D gene uncertain. Trimming stripped 4 bases from V and 0 bases from J, with 7 bases between. CDR1 MNHEY and CDR2 SVGEGT come from the germline V gene. CDR3 length: 14 residues. For the CDR3, the DNA is TGTGCCAGCAGTTCCCGGATTAGCAATCAGCCCCAGCATTTT. This sequence encodes CASSSRISNQPQHF.

There are a few counts of this clonotype. The V call is TRBV4-1, the J call TRBJ1-5; D is ambiguous. Germline V gene lookup returns CDR1 MGHRA and CDR2 YSYEKL. V was trimmed by 1 base and J by 4 bases, leaving 8 bases between them. The CDR3 consists of 14 residues. The CDR3, as DNA: TGCGCCAGCAGCCAAGTACACGCAAATCAGCCCCAGCATTTT. This sequence encodes CASSQVHANQPQHF.

This clonotype was seen a handful of times. The J gene is TRBJ2-5, the V gene TRBV7-9; D is perhaps TRBD1 (5 bases). V was pared by 5 bases and J by 5 bases, with 12 bases between. CDR3 length: 13 amino acids. CDR1 SEHNR and CDR2 FQNEAQ come from the germline V gene (reference sequence). The CDR3 DNA reads TGTGCCAGCAGCACCCCAGGGCCGGAGACCCAGTACTTC. The encoded protein is CASSTPGPETQYF.

The chain is built from TRBV7-9 and TRBJ2-7; TRBD1 is a possible D gene (6 bases). CDR3 length: 16 amino acids. The V end lost 0 bases, the J end lost 3 bases, and 15 bases lay between the germline ends. Germline CDR1 reads SEHNR; CDR2 reads FQNEAQ (reference sequence). The CDR3 coding sequence is TGTGCCAGCAGCTTAGCGTCCGGGACATATAGCTACGAGCAGTACTTC. It yields the protein CASSLASGTYSYEQYF.

The chain combines TRBV12-3 or TRBV12-4 with TRBJ2-5; D gene unclear. The CDR3 spans 14 residues. V lost 2 bases to trimming and J lost 1 base, with 8 bases between them. The CDR3 region is CASSLKRPQETQYF. The CDR3 nucleotides read TGTGCCAGCAGTTTAAAACGGCCCCAAGAGACCCAGTACTTC.

The gene calls are TRBV2 and TRBJ2-2; D might be TRBD1 (5 bases). Trimming removed 4 bases from V and 1 base from J, with 10 bases in between. Germline CDR1 reads SNHLY; CDR2 reads FYNNEI. CDR3 size: 15 residues. The CDR3 DNA reads TGTGCCAGCAGTGGGGGCAGCCTGAACACCGGGGAGCTGTTTTTT. This codes for CASSGGSLNTGELFF.

The chain combines TRBV7-8 with TRBJ2-5; D ambiguous. Germline V gene data show CDR1 as SGHVS and CDR2 as FQNEAQ. The V end lost 1 base, the J end lost 7 bases, and 4 bases lay between the germline ends. This CDR3 has 11 residues. The CDR3 sequence is CASSLERTQYF. The CDR3 nucleotides read TGTGCCAGCAGCTTAGAACGGACCCAGTACTTC.

This clonotype has only a few counts. The CDR3 reads CASSAYGPLIEAFF. CDR3 sequence (DNA): TGTGCCAGTAGTGCGTACGGACCCCTCATTGAAGCTTTCTTT. The chain couples TRBV19 to TRBJ1-1, with no clear D. This CDR3 has 14 residues. The germline V and J ends were trimmed by 5 bases and 7 bases, with 17 bases remaining between them. Germline loops: CDR1 LNHDA, CDR2 SQIVND (reference sequence).